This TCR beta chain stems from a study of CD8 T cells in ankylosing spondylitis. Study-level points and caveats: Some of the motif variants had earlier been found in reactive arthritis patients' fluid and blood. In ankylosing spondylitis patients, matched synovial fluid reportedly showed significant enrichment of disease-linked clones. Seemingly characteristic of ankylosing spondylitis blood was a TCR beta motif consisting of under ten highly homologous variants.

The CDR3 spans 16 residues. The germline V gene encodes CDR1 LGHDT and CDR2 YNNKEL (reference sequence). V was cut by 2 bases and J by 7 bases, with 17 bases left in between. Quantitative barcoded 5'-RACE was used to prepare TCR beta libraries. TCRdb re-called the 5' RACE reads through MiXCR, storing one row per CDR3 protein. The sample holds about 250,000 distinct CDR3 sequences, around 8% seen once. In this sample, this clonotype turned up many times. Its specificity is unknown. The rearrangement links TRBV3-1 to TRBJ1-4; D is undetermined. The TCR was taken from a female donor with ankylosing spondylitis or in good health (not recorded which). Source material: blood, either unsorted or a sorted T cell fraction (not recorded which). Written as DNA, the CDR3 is TGTGCCAGCAGCCAAATTTCCCGGGATAAGGGTGAAAAACTGTTTTTT. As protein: CASSQISRDKGEKLFF. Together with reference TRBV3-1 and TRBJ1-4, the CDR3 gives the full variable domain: DTAVSQTPKYLVTQMGNDKSIKCEQNLGHDTMYWYKQDSKKFLKIMFSYNNKELIINETVPNRFSPKSPDKAHLNLHINSLELGDSAVYFCASSQISRDKGEKLFFGSGTQLSVL.